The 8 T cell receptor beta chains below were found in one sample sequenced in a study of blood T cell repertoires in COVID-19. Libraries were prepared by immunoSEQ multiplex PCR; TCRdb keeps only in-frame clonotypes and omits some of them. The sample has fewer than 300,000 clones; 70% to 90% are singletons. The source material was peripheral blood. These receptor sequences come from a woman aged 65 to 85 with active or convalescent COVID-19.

The CDR3 bases are TGCGCCAGCAGCCTGGGACAGTCCTTAGAGACCCAGTACTTC. This translates into CASSLGQSLETQYF. The chain is built from TRBV5-1 and TRBJ2-5; 7 positions match TRBD1. Germline assignment: CDR1 SGHRS and CDR2 YFSETQ. The ends lost 4 bases at V and 4 bases at J; junction bases unmatched: 7. This CDR3 is 14 amino acids long.

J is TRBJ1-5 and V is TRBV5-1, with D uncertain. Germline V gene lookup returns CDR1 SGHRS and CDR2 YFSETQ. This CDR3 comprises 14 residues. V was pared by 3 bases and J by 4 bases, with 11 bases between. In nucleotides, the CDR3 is TGCGCCAGCAGCTACGACGGAGGTAATCAGCCCCAGCATTTT. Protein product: CASSYDGGNQPQHF.

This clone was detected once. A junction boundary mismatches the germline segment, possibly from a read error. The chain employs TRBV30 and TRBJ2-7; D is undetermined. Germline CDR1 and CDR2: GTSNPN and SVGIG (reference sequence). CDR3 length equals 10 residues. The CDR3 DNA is TGTGCCTGGAGTGTAGTGAAGCTCAACTTC. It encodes CAWSVVKLNF.

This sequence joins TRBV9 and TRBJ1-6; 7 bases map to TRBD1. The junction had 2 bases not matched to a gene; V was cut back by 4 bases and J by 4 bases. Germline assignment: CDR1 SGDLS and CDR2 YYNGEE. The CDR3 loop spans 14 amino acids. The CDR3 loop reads CASSLGQYNSPLHF. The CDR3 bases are TGTGCCAGCAGCTTGGGACAGTATAATTCACCCCTCCACTTT.

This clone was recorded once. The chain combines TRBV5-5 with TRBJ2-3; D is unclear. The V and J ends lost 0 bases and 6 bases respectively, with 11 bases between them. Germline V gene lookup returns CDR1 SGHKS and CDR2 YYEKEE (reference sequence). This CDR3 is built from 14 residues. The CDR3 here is CASSLGTLADTQYF. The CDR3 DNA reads TGTGCCAGCAGCTTGGGAACGCTGGCTGATACGCAGTATTTT.

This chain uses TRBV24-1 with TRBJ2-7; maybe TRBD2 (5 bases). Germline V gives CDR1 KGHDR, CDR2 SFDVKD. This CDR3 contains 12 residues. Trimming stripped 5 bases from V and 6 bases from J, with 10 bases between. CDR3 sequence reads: CATSAHGGEQYF. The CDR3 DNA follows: TGTGCCACCAGTGCACATGGAGGCGAGCAGTACTTC.

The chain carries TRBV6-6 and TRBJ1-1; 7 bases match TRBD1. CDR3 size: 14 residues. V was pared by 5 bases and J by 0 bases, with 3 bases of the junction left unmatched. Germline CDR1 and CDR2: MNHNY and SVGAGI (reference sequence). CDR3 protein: CASSPQGMNTEAFF. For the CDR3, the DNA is TGTGCCAGCAGTCCACAGGGGATGAACACTGAAGCTTTCTTT.

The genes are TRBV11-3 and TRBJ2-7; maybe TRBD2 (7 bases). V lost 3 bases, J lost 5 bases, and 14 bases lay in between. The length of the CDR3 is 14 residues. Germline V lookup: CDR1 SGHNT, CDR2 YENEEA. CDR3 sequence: CASSLGGAKHEQYF. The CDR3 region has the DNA TGTGCCAGCAGCTTGGGGGGGGCGAAGCACGAGCAGTACTTC.